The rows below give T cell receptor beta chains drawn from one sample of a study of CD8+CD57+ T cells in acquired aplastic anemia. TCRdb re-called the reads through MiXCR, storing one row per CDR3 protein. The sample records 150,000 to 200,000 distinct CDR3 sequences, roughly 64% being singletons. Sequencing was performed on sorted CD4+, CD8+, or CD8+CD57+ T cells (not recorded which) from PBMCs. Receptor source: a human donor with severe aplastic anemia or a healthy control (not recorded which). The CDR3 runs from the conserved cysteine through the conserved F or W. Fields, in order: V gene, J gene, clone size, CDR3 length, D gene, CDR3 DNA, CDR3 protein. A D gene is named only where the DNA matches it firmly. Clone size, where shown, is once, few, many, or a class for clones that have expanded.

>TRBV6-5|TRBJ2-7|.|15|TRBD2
TGTGCCAGCAGTTACTCCTATGGACTAGATATACAGCAGTACTTC
CASSYSYGLDIQQYF
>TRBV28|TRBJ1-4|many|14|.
TGTGCCAGCAGAATCCACCCAACTAATGAAAAACTGTTTTTT
CASRIHPTNEKLFF
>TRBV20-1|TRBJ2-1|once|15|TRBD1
TGCAGTGCTGGGCCGACAGGGGGCGGCCTAGGTGAGCAGTTCTTC
CSAGPTGGGLGEQFF
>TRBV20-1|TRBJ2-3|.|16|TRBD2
TGCAGTGCTAGGAGAGCGGGAGTGTCGGGCACAGATACGCAGTATTTT
CSARRAGVSGTDTQYF
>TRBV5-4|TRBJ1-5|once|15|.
TGTGCCAGCAGCTTGCACACAGGCCCCAATCAGCCCCAGCATTTT
CASSLHTGPNQPQHF
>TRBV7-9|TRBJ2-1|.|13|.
TGTGCCAGCAGCTTAGCAGACTCGCCTGGGCGGTTCTTC
CASSLADSPGRFF
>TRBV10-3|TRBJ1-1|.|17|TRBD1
TGTGCCATCAGTGAGTCGGGACAGGGAGGGGGGAACACTGAAGCTTTCTTT
CAISESGQGGGNTEAFF
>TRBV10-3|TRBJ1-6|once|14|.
TGTGCCATCAGTGAGTCGTTGGGGAATTCACCCCTCCACTTT
CAISESLGNSPLHF
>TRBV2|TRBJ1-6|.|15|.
TGTGCCAGCAGTGGAGAGGGAACCTATAATTCACCCCTCCACTTT
CASSGEGTYNSPLHF
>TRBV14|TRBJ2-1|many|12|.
TGTGCCAGCAGCCAACTCCTCGGTGAGCAGTTCTTC
CASSQLLGEQFF
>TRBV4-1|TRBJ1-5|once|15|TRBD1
TGCGCCAGCAGTCCTGGACAGGATAGCAGTCAGCCCCAGCATTTT
CASSPGQDSSQPQHF
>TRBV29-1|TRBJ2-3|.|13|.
TGCAGCGTTTCCGGGACGGGGGTAGATACGCAGTATTTT
CSVSGTGVDTQYF
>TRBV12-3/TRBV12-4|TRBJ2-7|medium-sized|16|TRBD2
TGTGCCAGCAGCATTACTCTAGCGGGGGGCCCCTACGAGCAGTACTTC
CASSITLAGGPYEQYF
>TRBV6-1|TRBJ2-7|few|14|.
TGTGCCAGCTGCCCCAGGGTGGCGACCTACGAGCGGTACTTC
CASCPRVATYERYF
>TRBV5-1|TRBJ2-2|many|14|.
TGCGCCAGCAGCTTGGGGGCCGGGATCGGGGAGCTGTTTTTT
CASSLGAGIGELFF
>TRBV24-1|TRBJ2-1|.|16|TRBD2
TGTGCCACCAGTGACTGGACTAGCGTGAGACACAATGAGCAGTTCTTC
CATSDWTSVRHNEQFF
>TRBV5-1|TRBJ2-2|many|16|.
TGCGCCAGCAGCTTGGCTAGGGAGTGGGGCACCGGGGAGCTGTTTTTT
CASSLAREWGTGELFF
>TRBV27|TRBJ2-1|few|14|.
TGTGCCAGCAAGTCCCCAGGGGTCATCAATGAGCAGTTCTTC
CASKSPGVINEQFF
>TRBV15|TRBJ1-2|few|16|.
TGTGCCACCAGCAGCAGCAGCCTGGGACACGTCTATGGCTACACCTTC
CATSSSSLGHVYGYTF
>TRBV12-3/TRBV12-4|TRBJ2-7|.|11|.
TGTGCCAGCAGCCTCCACGCGGAGCAGTACTTC
CASSLHAEQYF
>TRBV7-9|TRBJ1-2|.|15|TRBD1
TGTGCCAGCAGCGGACAGGGAGCCGCTAACTATGGCTACACCTTC
CASSGQGAANYGYTF
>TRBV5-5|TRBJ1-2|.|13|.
TGTGCCAGCAGCTTGGGGACGGCGTATGGCTACACCTTC
CASSLGTAYGYTF
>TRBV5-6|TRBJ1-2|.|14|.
TGTGCCAGCAGCCCCGGCGGGACTAACTATGGCTACACCTTC
CASSPGGTNYGYTF
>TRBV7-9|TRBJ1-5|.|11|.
TGTGCCAGCAGCCAGCTCGAGACCCAGCATTTT
CASSQLETQHF
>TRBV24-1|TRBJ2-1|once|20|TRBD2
TGTGCCACCAGTGATCCCAACCCGGGCGCTCGGGGGGTCTCCTACAATGAGCAGTTCTTC
CATSDPNPGARGVSYNEQFF
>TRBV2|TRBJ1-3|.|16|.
TGTGCCAGCAGTTTACTAGCGGGGGGAACCAAAAGCACCATATATTTT
CASSLLAGGTKSTIYF
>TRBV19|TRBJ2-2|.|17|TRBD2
TGTGCCAGTAGCAATAGAGGTACGAGCGGGGGGACCGGGGAGCTGTTTTTT
CASSNRGTSGGTGELFF
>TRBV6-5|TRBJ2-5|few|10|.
TGTGCCAGCAGTATGGGGACCCAGTACTTC
CASSMGTQYF
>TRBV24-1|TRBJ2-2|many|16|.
TGTGCCACCAGTGATTCTGAGGACCCGAACCCCGGGGAGCTGTTTTTT
CATSDSEDPNPGELFF
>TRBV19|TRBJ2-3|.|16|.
TGTGCCAGTAGTATAAGAGGGGGACCCAGGGCAGATACGCAGTATTTT
CASSIRGGPRADTQYF
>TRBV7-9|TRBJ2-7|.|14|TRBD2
TGCGCCAGCAGCTTCGAGACTAGCGGCTACGAGCAGTACTTC
CASSFETSGYEQYF
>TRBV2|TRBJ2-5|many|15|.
TGTGCCAGCAACAACCCCCGCATGTACCAAGAGACCCAGTACTTC
CASNNPRMYQETQYF
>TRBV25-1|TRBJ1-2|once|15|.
TGTGCCAGCAGTGTGGGAGGGAGAGCTAACTATGGCTACACCTTC
CASSVGGRANYGYTF
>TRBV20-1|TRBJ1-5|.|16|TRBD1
TGCAGTGCGCAAGGGACAGCGGGAAATAGCAATCAGCCCCAGCAGTTT
CSAQGTAGNSNQPQQF
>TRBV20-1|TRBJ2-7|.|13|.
TGCAGTGCTAGAATGGGAAGCTCCTACGAGCAGTACTTC
CSARMGSSYEQYF
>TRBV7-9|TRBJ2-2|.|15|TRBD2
TGTGCCAGCAGCCCCCCGGGACTAGCGGTCGGGGAGCTGTTTTTT
CASSPPGLAVGELFF
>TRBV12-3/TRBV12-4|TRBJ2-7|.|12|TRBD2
TGTGCCAGCAGTTTGGGACTAGCGGAGCAGTACTTC
CASSLGLAEQYF
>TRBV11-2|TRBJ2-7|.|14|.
TGTGCCAGCACCCCTAGTCTATCTTCCTACGAGCAGTACTTC
CASTPSLSSYEQYF
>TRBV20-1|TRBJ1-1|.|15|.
TGCAGTGCGAGAGGTAACGGGGTCTCGAACACTGAAGCTTTCTTT
CSARGNGVSNTEAFF
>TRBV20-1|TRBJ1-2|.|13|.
TGCAGTGCTAGAGATCACGCGGGAAATTACTACACCTTC
CSARDHAGNYYTF
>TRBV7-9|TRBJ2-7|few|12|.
TGTGCCAGCAGCTTAGCTCACTACGAGCAGTACTTC
CASSLAHYEQYF
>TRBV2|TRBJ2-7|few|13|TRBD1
TGTGCCATCAGAGACGGGACAGACTACGAGCAGTACTTC
CAIRDGTDYEQYF
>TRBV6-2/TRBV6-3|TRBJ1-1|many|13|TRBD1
TGTGCCAGCAGTTACCAGGGGGCAGTTGAAGCTTTCTTT
CASSYQGAVEAFF